This T cell receptor beta chain was found in a study of regulatory T cells in long-lasting Graves disease. Arm-PCR of CDR3 regions and iRepertoire HTBI primers were the basis on which TCR beta libraries were built. From the multiplex PCR reads, TCRdb called clonotypes with MiXCR, one entry per CDR3 protein. This table has about 470,000 distinct CDR3 sequences, about 15% appearing once. Regarding time point: newly diagnosed GD, antithyroid drugs for less than 3 months. PBMCs were the source of the RNA used for TCR sequencing. This clonotype was seen a handful of times. Trimming removed 3 bases from V and 12 bases from J, with 15 bases in between. Germline CDR1 reads MNHEY; CDR2 reads SVGEGT. The CDR3 runs 13 residues. The data were also submitted as part of a second study, on T cells in Graves' hyperthyroidism and ophthalmopathy.

This specimen was peripheral blood mononuclear cells (PBMCs), taken at new diagnosis, from a patient treated with antithyroid drugs. This rearrangement joins TRBV6-2 or TRBV6-3 to TRBJ2-4; D may correspond to TRBD1 or TRBD2 (6 bases each). The sequence was obtained from a woman aged 25 to 39 with Graves disease. CDR3 amino acids: CASSYNPGGAQYF. Here the CDR3 DNA reads TGTGCCAGCAGTTATAATCCCGGGGGCGCTCAGTACTTC.